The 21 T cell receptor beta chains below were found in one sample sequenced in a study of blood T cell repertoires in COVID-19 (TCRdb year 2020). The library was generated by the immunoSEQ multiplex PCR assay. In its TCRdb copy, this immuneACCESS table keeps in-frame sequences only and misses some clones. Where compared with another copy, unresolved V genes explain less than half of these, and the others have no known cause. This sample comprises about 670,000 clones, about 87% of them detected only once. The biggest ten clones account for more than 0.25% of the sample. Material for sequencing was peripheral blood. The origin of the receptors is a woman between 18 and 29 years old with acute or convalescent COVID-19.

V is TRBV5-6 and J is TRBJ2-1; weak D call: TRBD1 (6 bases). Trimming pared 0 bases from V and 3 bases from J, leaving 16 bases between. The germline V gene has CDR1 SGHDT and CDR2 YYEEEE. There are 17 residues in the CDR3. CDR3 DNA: TGTGCCAGCAGCTTGGAAGGGGGTTGGATCGACTACAATGAGCAGTTCTTC. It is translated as CASSLEGGWIDYNEQFF.

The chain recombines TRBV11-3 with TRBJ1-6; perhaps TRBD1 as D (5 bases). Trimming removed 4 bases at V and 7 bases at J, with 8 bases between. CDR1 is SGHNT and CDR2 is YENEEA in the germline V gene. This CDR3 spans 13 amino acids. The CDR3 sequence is CASSYSGNSPLHF. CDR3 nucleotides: TGTGCCAGCAGCTACTCAGGGAATTCACCCCTCCACTTT.

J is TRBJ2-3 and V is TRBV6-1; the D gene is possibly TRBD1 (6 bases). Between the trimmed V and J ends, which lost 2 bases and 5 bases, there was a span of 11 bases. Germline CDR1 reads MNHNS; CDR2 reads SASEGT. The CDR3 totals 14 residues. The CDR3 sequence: CASSEQGNEDTQYF. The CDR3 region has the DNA TGTGCCAGCAGTGAACAGGGGAACGAAGATACGCAGTATTTT.

The CDR3 DNA reads as TGTGCCAGCAGTGCCCCGGGGTGGGCAGGGGTGTTGCAGCCCCAGCATTTT. Protein: CASSAPGWAGVLQPQHF. This chain uses TRBV6-4 with TRBJ1-5; D may be TRBD1 (6 bases). This CDR3 has 17 amino acids. Germline V gives CDR1 MRHNA, CDR2 SNTAGT. V was trimmed by 4 bases and J by 7 bases, leaving 23 bases between them.

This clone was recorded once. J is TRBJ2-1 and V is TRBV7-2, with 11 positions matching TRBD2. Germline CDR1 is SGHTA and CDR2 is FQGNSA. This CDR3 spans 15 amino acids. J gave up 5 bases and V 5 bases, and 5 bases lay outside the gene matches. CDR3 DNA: TGTGCCAGCAGCATCCTAGCGGGGGGTAACAATGAGCAGTTCTTC. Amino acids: CASSILAGGNNEQFF.

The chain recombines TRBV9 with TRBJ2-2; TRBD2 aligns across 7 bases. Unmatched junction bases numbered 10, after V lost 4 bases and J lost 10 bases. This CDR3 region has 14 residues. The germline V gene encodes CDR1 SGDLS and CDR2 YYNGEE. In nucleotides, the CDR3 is TGTGCCAGCAGCACCCGTGGGGAGGGAGAGGAGCTGTTTTTT. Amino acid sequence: CASSTRGEGEELFF. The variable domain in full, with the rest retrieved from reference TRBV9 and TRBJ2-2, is DSGVTQTPKHLITATGQRVTLRCSPRSGDLSVYWYQQSLDQGLQFLIQYYNGEERAKGNILERFSAQQFPDLHSELNLSSLELGDSALYFCASSTRGEGEELFFGEGSRLTVL.

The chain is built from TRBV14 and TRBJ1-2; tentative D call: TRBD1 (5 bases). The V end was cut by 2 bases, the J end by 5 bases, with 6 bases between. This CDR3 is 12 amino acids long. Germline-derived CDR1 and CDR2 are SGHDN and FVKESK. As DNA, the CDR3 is TGTGCCAGCAGCCAACGGACATATGGCTACACCTTC. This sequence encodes CASSQRTYGYTF.

The CDR3 DNA reads TGCGCCAGCAGCCGAAACCCCGTTGGCAGGGCCAACAATGAGCAGTTCTTC. Translated, it gives CASSRNPVGRANNEQFF. The chain has TRBV5-1 and TRBJ2-1, with D possibly matching TRBD1 (5 bases). CDR1 is SGHRS, CDR2 YFSETQ, per germline. The CDR3 runs to 17 residues. V was pared by 4 bases and J by 5 bases, with 22 bases between.

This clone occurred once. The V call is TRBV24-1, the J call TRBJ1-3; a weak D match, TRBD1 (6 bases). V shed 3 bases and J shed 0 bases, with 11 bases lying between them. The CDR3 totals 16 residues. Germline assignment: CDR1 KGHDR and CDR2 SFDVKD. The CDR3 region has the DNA TGTGCCACCAGTGATCGGACAGCCAACTCTGGAAACACCATATATTTT. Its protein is CATSDRTANSGNTIYF.

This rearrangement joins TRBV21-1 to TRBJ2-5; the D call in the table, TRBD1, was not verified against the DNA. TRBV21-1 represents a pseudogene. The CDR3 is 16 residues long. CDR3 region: CASSKLQGAEQETQYF. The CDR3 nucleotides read TGTGCCAGCAGCAAACTTCAGGGGGCTGAACAAGAGACCCAGTACTTC.

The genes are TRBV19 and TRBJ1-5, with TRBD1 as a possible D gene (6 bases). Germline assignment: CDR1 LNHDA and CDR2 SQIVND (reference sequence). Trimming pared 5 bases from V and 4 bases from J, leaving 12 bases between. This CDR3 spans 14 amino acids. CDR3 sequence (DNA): TGTGCCAGTAGTGTGAGGCAGGGGAATCAGCCCCAGCATTTT. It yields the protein CASSVRQGNQPQHF.

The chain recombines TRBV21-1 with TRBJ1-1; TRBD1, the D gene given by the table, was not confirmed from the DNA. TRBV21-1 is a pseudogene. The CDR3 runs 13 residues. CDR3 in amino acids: CASSTQGPTEAFF. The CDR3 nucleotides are TGTGCCAGCAGCACCCAGGGTCCCACTGAAGCTTTCTTT.

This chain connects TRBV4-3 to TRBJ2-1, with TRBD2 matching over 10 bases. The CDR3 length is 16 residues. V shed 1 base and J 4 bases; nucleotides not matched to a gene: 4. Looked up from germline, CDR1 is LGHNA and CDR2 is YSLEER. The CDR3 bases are TGCGCCAGCAGCCAAGTGCCTAGCGGGGGATACAATGAGCAGTTCTTC. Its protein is CASSQVPSGGYNEQFF.

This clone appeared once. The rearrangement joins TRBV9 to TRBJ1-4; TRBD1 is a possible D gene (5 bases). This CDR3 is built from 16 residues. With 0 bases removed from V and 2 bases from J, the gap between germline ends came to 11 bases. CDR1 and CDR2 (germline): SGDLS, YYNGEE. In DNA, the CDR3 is TGTGCCAGCAGCGTAGGGCAGGGTATGACTAATGAAAAACTGTTTTTT. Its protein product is CASSVGQGMTNEKLFF. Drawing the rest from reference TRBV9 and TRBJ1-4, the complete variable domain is DSGVTQTPKHLITATGQRVTLRCSPRSGDLSVYWYQQSLDQGLQFLIQYYNGEERAKGNILERFSAQQFPDLHSELNLSSLELGDSALYFCASSVGQGMTNEKLFFGSGTQLSVL.

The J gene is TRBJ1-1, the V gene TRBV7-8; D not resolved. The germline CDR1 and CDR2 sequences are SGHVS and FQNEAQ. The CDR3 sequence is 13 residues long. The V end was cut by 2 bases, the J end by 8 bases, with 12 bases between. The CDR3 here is CASSLSAVGEAFF. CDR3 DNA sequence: TGTGCCAGCAGCTTAAGTGCCGTCGGGGAAGCTTTCTTT.

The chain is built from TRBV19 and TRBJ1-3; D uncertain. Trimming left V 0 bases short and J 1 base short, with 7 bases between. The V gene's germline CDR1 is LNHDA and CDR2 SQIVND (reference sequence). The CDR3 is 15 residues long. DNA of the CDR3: TGTGCCAGTAGTATAGAGAGGGCATCTGGAAACACCATATATTTT. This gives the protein CASSIERASGNTIYF.

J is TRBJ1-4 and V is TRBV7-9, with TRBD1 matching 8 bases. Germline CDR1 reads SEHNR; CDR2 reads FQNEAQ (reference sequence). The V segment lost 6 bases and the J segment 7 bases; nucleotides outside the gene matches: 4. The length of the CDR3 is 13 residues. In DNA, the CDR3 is TGTGCCAGCAGAGGCACAGGGGGTGAAAAACTGTTTTTT. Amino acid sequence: CASRGTGGEKLFF.

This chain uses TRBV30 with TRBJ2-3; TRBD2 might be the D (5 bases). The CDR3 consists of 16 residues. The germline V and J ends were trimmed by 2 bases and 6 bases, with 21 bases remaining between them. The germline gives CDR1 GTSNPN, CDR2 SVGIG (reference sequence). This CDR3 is CAWSTGAARFTDTQYF. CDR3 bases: TGTGCCTGGAGTACCGGAGCGGCTAGATTTACTGATACGCAGTATTTT.

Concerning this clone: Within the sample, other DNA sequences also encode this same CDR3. This CDR3 is CASSPLGQNTEAFF. The CDR3 DNA reads TGTGCCAGCTCACCCTTGGGACAGAACACTGAAGCTTTCTTT. V usage is TRBV18 and J usage is TRBJ1-1; perhaps TRBD1 as D (6 bases). Trimming removed 3 bases at V and 1 base at J, with 9 bases between. This CDR3 is built from 14 residues. The germline CDR1 and CDR2 sequences are KGHSH and LQKENI.

This CDR3 is CSVPRPGTGRLSEQYF. The DNA of the CDR3 is TGCAGCGTTCCCCGCCCCGGGACAGGGCGTCTATCCGAGCAGTACTTC. The V call is TRBV29-1, the J call TRBJ2-7; 9 nucleotides match TRBD1. Germline V CDR1 and CDR2: SQVTM, ANQGSEA. The CDR3 covers 16 residues. With 5 bases clipped from V and 6 bases from J, the junction kept 17 bases outside the gene matches.

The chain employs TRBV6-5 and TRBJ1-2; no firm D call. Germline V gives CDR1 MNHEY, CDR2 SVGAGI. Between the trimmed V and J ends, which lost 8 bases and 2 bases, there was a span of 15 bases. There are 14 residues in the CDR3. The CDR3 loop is CASDVWATNYGYTF. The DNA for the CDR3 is TGTGCCAGCGATGTATGGGCCACGAACTATGGCTACACCTTC.